Shown below are 21 T cell receptor beta chains from a single sample sequenced in a study of T cell clonality in common variable immunodeficiency. The protocol was immunoSEQ multiplex PCR, while the TCRdb copy is restricted to in-frame clones and leaves out a portion. The specimen gives 52,000 or so clones without singletons; the ten biggest hold over 0.8%. Sequencing used peripheral blood mononuclear cells. The source of these receptors is a person aged 18 to 70 in good health.

This clone was found many times. The read terminates 3 residues before the CDR3 end, so the remaining end is supplied by the germline J gene. This chain uses TRBV7-9 with TRBJ1-1, with no clear D. The germline gives CDR1 SEHNR, CDR2 FQNEAQ (reference sequence). The CDR3 loop spans 13 amino acids. V gave up 1 base and J gave up 3 bases, with 6 bases separating them. The sequenced part of the CDR3 DNA is TGTGCCAGCAGCTTAGGACTGCACACTGAA. It translates to CASSLGLHTE. The whole CDR3 protein is CASSLGLHTEAFF.

The sample holds many counts of this clone. The read falls 3 residues short of the CDR3 end, and the missing part is taken from the germline J gene. This sequence joins TRBV19 and TRBJ1-2, with 9 positions matching TRBD1. Germline values: CDR1 LNHDA, CDR2 SQIVND (reference sequence). CDR3 length: 15 residues. CDR3 protein: CASSLLEGQGGGYTF. The sequenced CDR3 bases are TGTGCCAGTAGTCTTCTAGAGGGACAGGGAGGCGGC.

As for this clone: The missing CDR3 end, 3 residues past where the read stops, is filled in from the germline J gene. The chain employs TRBV5-1 and TRBJ2-1; a weak D match, TRBD2 (5 bases). Germline CDR1 and CDR2: SGHRS and YFSETQ. CDR3 size: 16 residues. V was shortened by 4 bases and J by 0 bases, with 14 bases between the two germline ends. This chain's CDR3 is CASSRGPGSSYNEQFF. CDR3 DNA (partial): TGCGCCAGCAGCCGGGGTCCGGGGAGCTCCTACAATGAG.

This clone has a count of ten or more. With the read ending 3 residues before the CDR3 end, the germline J gene is used to fill in that end. The V and J genes are TRBV20-1 and TRBJ1-1; D perhaps matches TRBD1 (6 bases). Trimming shortened V by 5 bases and J by 0 bases, and 13 bases separated the two germline ends. The CDR3 runs to 14 residues. Germline assignment: CDR1 DFQATT and CDR2 SNEGSKA (reference sequence). This CDR3 is CSAGGQSLNTEAFF. CDR3 DNA (partial): TGCAGTGCTGGCGGACAGAGCCTGAACACTGAA.

At least ten counts were recorded for this clone. CDR3 sequence reads: CASSDPPIGEAFF. The covered CDR3 bases are TGCGCCAGCAGTGATCCCCCGATCGGTGAA. This chain links TRBV10-1 with TRBJ1-1; D is uncertain. From the germline J gene comes the end of the CDR3, since the read stops 3 residues before it. Germline loops: CDR1 WNHNN, CDR2 SYGVQD (reference sequence). V shed 3 bases and J shed 7 bases, with 12 bases lying between them. This CDR3 is built from 13 residues.

This clone was seen ten or more times. The sequenced fragment ends 3 residues before the CDR3 boundary, so the rest is inferred from the germline J gene. The chain employs TRBV6-2 or TRBV6-3 and TRBJ2-5; TRBD2 is a possible D gene (6 bases). This CDR3 contains 14 residues. V was shortened by 9 bases and J by 2 bases, with 16 bases between the two germline ends. Germline lookup yields CDR1 MNHEY and CDR2 SVGEGT. CDR3 DNA, as far as it was read: TGTGCCAGTAGGCGGGGCGGGGAACAAGAGACC. Protein sequence: CASRRGGEQET. The entire CDR3 is CASRRGGEQETQYF.

A few counts support this clone. The CDR3 end falls 3 residues outside the read, so it is completed with the germline J gene. The chain joins TRBV7-2 to TRBJ2-4; the D gene is possibly TRBD1 (6 bases). The germline CDR1 and CDR2 sequences are SGHTA and FQGNSA. This CDR3 comprises 11 residues. The CDR3 protein is CASRRDNRQYF. The CDR3 DNA, read in part, is TGTGCCAGCAGAAGGGACAACCGT.

This clone has just a few counts. Coverage ceases 3 residues before the CDR3 finishes, and the germline J gene fills in the end. This chain joins TRBV2 and TRBJ2-7, with 16 bases identical to TRBD2. The CDR3 has 16 residues. J gave up 5 bases and V 10 bases, and 11 bases lay outside the gene matches. The V gene's germline CDR1 is SNHLY and CDR2 FYNNEI. This CDR3 is CANKEGLAGGRNEQYF. Partial CDR3 DNA: TGTGCCAACAAGGAGGGACTAGCGGGAGGGCGAAACGAG.

This clone was detected many times. The read falls 3 residues short of the CDR3 end, and the missing part is taken from the germline J gene. V gene TRBV18 combines with J gene TRBJ2-1, with D possibly matching TRBD1 (5 bases). V lost 0 bases and J 0 bases, leaving 12 bases between the germline ends. This CDR3 region has 17 residues. Germline V lookup: CDR1 KGHSH, CDR2 LQKENI. CDR3 sequence reads: CASSPPGKGVSYNEQFF. The covered CDR3 bases are TGTGCCAGCTCACCACCGGGGAAAGGGGTCTCCTACAATGAG.

This clone appeared many times. The missing CDR3 end, 3 residues past where the read stops, is filled in from the germline J gene. The rearrangement joins TRBV18 to TRBJ1-1, with 9 positions matching TRBD1. There are 15 residues in the CDR3. Germline CDR1 KGHSH, CDR2 LQKENI. With 4 bases clipped from V and 1 base from J, the junction kept 4 bases outside the gene matches. CDR3 sequence reads: CASSLWTGENTEAFF. The CDR3 DNA, read in part, is TGTGCCAGCTCACTTTGGACAGGGGAGAACACTGAA.

This clone was counted at least ten times. The CDR3 protein is CSARDPRAVQETQYF. The DNA read from the CDR3 is TGCAGTGCTAGAGATCCGAGGGCAGTCCAAGAGACC. The chain links TRBV20-1 to TRBJ2-5, with a weak D call TRBD2 (5 bases). The read ends 3 residues early relative to the CDR3; the germline J gene fills the gap. Germline V lookup: CDR1 DFQATT, CDR2 SNEGSKA (reference sequence). The CDR3 extends over 15 amino acids. V was clipped by 0 bases and J by 1 base, with 12 bases between them.

At least ten counts were recorded for this clone. The DNA ends 3 residues before the CDR3 does, and the rest of the CDR3 is filled in from the germline J gene. The chain couples TRBV11-3 to TRBJ1-6; 7 nucleotides match TRBD1. The CDR3 has 14 residues. Germline CDR1 is SGHNT and CDR2 is YENEEA. With 5 bases clipped from V and 7 bases from J, the junction kept 5 bases outside the gene matches. Partial CDR3 DNA: TGTGCCAGCAGCCCAGGGGGAAGGAATTCACCC. This sequence encodes CASSPGGRNSP. The entire CDR3 is CASSPGGRNSPLHF. Combining the CDR3 with reference TRBV11-3 and TRBJ1-6 gives the whole variable domain EAGVVQSPRYKIIEKKQPVAFWCNPISGHNTLYWYLQNLGQGPELLIRYENEEAVDDSQLPKDRFSAERLKGVDSTLKIQPAELGDSAVYLCASSPGGRNSPLHFGNGTRLTVT.

The sample holds many counts of this clone. The CDR3 end lies 3 residues beyond the end of the read and is filled in from the germline J gene. Other DNA sequences in the sample encode the same CDR3. This rearrangement joins TRBV5-1 to TRBJ1-2; 7 bases align to TRBD1. This CDR3 is built from 15 residues. Trimming at V came to 0 bases and at J to 2 bases, leaving 4 bases not matched to a gene. Germline V gene data show CDR1 as SGHRS and CDR2 as YFSETQ. CDR3 residues: CASSLEGGRNYGYTF. The sequenced part of the CDR3 DNA is TGCGCCAGCAGCTTGGAAGGGGGCAGAAACTATGGC. Filled out from reference TRBV5-1 and TRBJ1-2, the complete variable domain reads KAGVTQTPRYLIKTRGQQVTLSCSPISGHRSVSWYQQTPGQGLQFLFEYFSETQRNKGNFPGRFSGRQFSNSRSEMNVSTLELGDSALYLCASSLEGGRNYGYTFGSGTRLTVV.

There are many counts of this clone. The CDR3 end falls 3 residues outside the read, so it is completed with the germline J gene. The chain uses TRBV16 and TRBJ2-7; perhaps TRBD1 as D (6 bases). Trimming cost V 4 bases and J 3 bases, with 19 bases left between them. The CDR3 extends over 16 amino acids. Germline lookup yields CDR1 KGHSY and CDR2 FQNENV. Incomplete CDR3 DNA: TGTGCCAGCAGCCGAGATACCGGGACACTCTACTACGAG. This translates into CASSRDTGTLYYE. The full CDR3 reads CASSRDTGTLYYEQYF. Supplemented by reference TRBV16 and TRBJ2-7, the full variable domain reads GEEVAQTPKHLVRGEGQKAKLYCAPIKGHSYVFWYQQVLKNEFKFLISFQNENVFDETGMPKERFSAKCLPNSPCSLEIQATKLEDSAVYFCASSRDTGTLYYEQYFGPGTRLTVT.

For this clone: The missing CDR3 end, 3 residues past where the read stops, is filled in from the germline J gene. J is TRBJ1-5 and V is TRBV7-9; a weak D match, TRBD1 (5 bases). V was cut by 5 bases and J by 9 bases, with 8 bases left in between. The germline gives CDR1 SEHNR, CDR2 FQNEAQ (reference sequence). This CDR3 has 11 residues. The sequenced CDR3 bases are TGTGCCAGCAGCCAGGGAGGGCCC. This gives the protein CASSQGGP. The entire CDR3 is CASSQGGPQHF.

This clone has a count of ten or more. The DNA ends 3 residues before the CDR3 does, and the rest of the CDR3 is filled in from the germline J gene. The chain employs TRBV27 and TRBJ2-5, with 9 positions matching TRBD2. The V gene's germline CDR1 is MNHEY and CDR2 SMNVEV (reference sequence). With 6 bases clipped from V and 1 base from J, the junction kept 9 bases outside the gene matches. The CDR3 totals 16 residues. This chain's CDR3 is CASSLLRGGPQETQYF. The DNA read from the CDR3 is TGTGCCAGCAGCCTTTTGCGGGGGGGGCCCCAAGAGACC.

In its sample, this clone was seen many times. CDR3 region: CASSSVDTQYF. The CDR3 DNA, read in part, is TGTGCCAGCAGCTCCGTAGATACG. V gene TRBV7-3 combines with J gene TRBJ2-3; D is uncertain. The read ends 3 residues shy of where the CDR3 ends; the end is completed using the germline J gene. Germline loops: CDR1 SGHTA, CDR2 FQGTGA. CDR3 size: 11 residues. The V and J ends lost 4 bases and 5 bases respectively, with 4 bases between them.

This clone was seen a handful of times. The CDR3 end lies 3 residues beyond the end of the read and is filled in from the germline J gene. The chain recombines TRBV19 with TRBJ1-2; D ambiguous. The CDR3 runs to 11 residues. Germline V gene sequence: CDR1 LNHDA, CDR2 SQIVND (reference sequence). The CDR3 is CASSSSYDYTF. The CDR3 DNA, read in part, is TGTGCCAGTAGTTCAAGCTACGAC. The complete variable domain, with remaining parts taken from reference TRBV19 and TRBJ1-2, reads DGGITQSPKYLFRKEGQNVTLSCEQNLNHDAMYWYRQDPGQGLRLIYYSQIVNDFQKGDIAEGYSVSREKKESFPLTVTSAQKNPTAFYLCASSSSYDYTFGSGTRLTVV.

This clone was recorded many times. The read is 3 residues too short to cover the CDR3 end, so that end is filled in from the germline J gene. V is TRBV11-2 and J is TRBJ2-7, with 7 bases matching TRBD2. CDR3 length: 15 amino acids. From germline, CDR1 is SGHAT and CDR2 FQNNGV. The trim removed 0 bases at V and 3 bases at J, leaving 5 bases unmatched. This CDR3 is CASSLEAGASYEQYF. Partial CDR3 DNA: TGTGCCAGCAGCTTAGAGGCGGGAGCAAGCTACGAG.

There are many counts of this clone. Read data end 3 residues before the CDR3 end; the end is taken from the germline J gene. The chain links TRBV12-3 or TRBV12-4 to TRBJ2-7; 8 positions agree with TRBD2. Losses at the gene ends were 1 base for V and 2 bases for J; bases not matched to a gene: 4. This CDR3 region has 15 residues. The sequenced CDR3 bases are TGTGCCAGCAGTTTAGGAGCGGGAGACGCCTACGAG. This translates into CASSLGAGDAYE. In full, the CDR3 is CASSLGAGDAYEQYF.

Many counts were recorded for this clone. The read ends 3 residues before the CDR3 terminus; that terminus is restored from the germline J gene. The rearrangement uses TRBV7-2 and TRBJ1-1, with a weak D call TRBD1 (5 bases). The length of the CDR3 is 16 residues. Germline loops: CDR1 SGHTA, CDR2 FQGNSA. V gave up 0 bases and J gave up 5 bases, with 16 bases separating them. CDR3 sequence reads: CASSLALGGAITEAFF. CDR3 bases read: TGTGCCAGCAGCTTAGCGCTGGGAGGGGCGATTACTGAA.